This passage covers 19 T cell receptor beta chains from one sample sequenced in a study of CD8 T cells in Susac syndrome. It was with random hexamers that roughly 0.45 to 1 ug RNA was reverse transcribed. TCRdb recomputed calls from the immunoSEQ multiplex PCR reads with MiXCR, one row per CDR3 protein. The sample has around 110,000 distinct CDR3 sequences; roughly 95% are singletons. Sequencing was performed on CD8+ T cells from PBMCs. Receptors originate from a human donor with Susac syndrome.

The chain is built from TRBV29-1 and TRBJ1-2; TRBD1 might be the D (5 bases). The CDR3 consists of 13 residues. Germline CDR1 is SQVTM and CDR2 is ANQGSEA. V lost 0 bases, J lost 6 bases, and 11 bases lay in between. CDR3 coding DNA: TGCAGCGTTGAAGAAGGAGCAGGGAATGGCTACACCTTC. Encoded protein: CSVEEGAGNGYTF.

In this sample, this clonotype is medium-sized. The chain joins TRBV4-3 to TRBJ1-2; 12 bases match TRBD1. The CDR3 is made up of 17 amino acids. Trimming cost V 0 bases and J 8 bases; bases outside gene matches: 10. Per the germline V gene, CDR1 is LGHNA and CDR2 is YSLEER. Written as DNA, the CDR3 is TGCGCCAGCAGCCAAGATCGGGGGACAGGGGGCGCAGGCGGCTACACCTTC. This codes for CASSQDRGTGGAGGYTF.

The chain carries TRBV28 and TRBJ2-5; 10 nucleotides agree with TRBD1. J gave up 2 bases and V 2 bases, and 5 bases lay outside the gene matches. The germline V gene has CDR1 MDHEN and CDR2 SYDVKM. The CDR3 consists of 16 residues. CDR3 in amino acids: CASSLRTGGLQETQYF. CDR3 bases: TGTGCCAGCAGTTTAAGGACAGGGGGGCTTCAAGAGACCCAGTACTTC.

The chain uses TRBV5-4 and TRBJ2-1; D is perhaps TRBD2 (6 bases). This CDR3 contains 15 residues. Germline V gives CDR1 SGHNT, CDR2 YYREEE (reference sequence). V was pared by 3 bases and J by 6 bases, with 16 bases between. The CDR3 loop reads CASSSRDFPSNEQFF. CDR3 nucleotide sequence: TGTGCCAGCAGCTCCCGGGACTTCCCCTCCAATGAGCAGTTCTTC.

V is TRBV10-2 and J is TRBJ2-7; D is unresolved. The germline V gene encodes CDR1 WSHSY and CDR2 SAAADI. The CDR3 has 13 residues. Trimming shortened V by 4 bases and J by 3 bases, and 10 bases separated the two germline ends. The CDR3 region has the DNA TGCGCCAGCAGTGGGGGTAACTACTACGAGCAGTACTTC. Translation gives CASSGGNYYEQYF.

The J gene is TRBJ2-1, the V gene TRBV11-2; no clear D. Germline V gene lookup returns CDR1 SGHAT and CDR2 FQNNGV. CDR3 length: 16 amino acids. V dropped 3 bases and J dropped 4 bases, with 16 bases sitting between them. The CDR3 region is CASSLATSSAYNEQFF. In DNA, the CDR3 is TGTGCCAGCAGCTTGGCTACCTCAAGCGCGTACAATGAGCAGTTCTTC.

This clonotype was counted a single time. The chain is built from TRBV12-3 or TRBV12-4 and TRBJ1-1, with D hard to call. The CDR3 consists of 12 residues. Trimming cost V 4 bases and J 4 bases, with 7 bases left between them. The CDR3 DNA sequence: TGTGCCAGCAGTTCAGCCGGCACTGAAGCTTTCTTT. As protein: CASSSAGTEAFF.

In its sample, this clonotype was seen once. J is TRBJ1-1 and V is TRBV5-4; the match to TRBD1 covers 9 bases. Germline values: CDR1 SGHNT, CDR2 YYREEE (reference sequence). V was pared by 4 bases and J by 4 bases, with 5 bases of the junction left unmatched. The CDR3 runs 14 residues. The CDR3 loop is CASSPTGGSTEAFF. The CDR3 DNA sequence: TGTGCCAGCAGCCCGACAGGGGGTAGCACTGAAGCTTTCTTT.

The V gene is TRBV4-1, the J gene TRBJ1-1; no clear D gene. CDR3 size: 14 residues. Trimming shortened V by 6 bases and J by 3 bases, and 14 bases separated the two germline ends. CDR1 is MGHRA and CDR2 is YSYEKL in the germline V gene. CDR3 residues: CASRGAGSHTEAFF. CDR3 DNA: TGCGCCAGCAGAGGAGCGGGGTCACACACTGAAGCTTTCTTT.

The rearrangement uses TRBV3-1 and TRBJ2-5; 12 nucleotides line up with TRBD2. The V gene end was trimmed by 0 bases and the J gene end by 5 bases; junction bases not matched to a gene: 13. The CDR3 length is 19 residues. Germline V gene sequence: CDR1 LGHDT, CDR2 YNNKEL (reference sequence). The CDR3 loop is CASSQDLTRLAGGQETQYF. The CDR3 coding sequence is TGTGCCAGCAGCCAAGATCTTACCCGGCTAGCGGGGGGGCAGGAGACCCAGTACTTC.

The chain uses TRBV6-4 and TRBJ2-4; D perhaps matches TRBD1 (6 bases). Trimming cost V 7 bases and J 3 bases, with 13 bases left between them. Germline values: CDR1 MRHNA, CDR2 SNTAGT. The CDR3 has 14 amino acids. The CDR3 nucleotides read TGTGCCAGCATAGGCCAGGGGAACAAAAACATTCAGTACTTC. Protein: CASIGQGNKNIQYF.

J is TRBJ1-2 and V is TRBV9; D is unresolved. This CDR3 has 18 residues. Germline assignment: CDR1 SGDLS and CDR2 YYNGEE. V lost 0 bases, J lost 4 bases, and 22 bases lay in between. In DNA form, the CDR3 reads TGTGCCAGCAGCGTAGCTAGTCAGAGGACCAGCGGTATCTATGGCTACACCTTC. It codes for CASSVASQRTSGIYGYTF.

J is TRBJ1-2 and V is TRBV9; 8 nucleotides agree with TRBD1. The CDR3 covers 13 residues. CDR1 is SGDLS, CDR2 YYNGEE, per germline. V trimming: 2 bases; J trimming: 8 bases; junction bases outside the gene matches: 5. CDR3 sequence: CASSVDRAGGYTF. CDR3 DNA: TGTGCCAGCAGCGTGGACAGGGCAGGCGGCTACACCTTC.

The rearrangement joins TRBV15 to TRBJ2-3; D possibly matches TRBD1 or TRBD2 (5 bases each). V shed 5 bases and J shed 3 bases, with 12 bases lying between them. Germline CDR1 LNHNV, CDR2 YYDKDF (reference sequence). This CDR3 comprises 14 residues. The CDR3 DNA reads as TGTGCCACCAGCGCCCCAGGGACGACAGATACGCAGTATTTT. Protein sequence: CATSAPGTTDTQYF. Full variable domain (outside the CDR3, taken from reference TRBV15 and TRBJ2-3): DAMVIQNPRYQVTQFGKPVTLSCSQTLNHNVMYWYQQKSSQAPKLLFHYYDKDFNNEADTPDNFQSRRPNTSFCFLDIRSPGLGDTAMYLCATSAPGTTDTQYFGPGTRLTVL.

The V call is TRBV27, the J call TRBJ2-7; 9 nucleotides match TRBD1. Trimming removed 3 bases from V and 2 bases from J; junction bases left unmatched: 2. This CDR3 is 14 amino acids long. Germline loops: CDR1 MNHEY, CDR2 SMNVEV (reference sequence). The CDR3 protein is CASSFGTGPYEQYF. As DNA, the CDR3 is TGTGCCAGCAGTTTTGGGACAGGGCCCTACGAGCAGTACTTC.

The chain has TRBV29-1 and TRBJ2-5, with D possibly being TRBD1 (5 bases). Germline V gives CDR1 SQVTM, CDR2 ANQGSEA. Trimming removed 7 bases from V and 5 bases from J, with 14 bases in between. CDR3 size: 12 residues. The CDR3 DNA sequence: TGCAGCGCCCCCAGGGATGCTGAGACCCAGTACTTC. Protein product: CSAPRDAETQYF.

The DNA of the CDR3 is TGTGCCACCAGCAGGTCAGGTGAAAACACCATATATTTT. Protein: CATSRSGENTIYF. The V and J genes are TRBV15 and TRBJ1-3, with D uncertain. CDR1 is LNHNV, CDR2 YYDKDF, per germline (reference sequence). CDR3 size: 13 residues. Trimming shortened V by 3 bases and J by 6 bases, and 9 bases separated the two germline ends.

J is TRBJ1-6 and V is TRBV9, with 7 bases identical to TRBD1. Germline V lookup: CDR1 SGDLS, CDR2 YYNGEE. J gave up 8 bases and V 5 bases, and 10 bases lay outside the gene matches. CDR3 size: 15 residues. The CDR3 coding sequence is TGTGCCAGCAGTTTCGGACAGGCCGAGGATTCACCCCTCCACTTT. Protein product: CASSFGQAEDSPLHF.

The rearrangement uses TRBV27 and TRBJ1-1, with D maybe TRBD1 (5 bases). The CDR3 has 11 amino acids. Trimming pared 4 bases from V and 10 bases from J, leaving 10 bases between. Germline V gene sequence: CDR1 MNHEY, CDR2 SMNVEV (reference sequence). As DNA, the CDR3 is TGTGCCAGCAGTTCAACCGGGGGAGCTTTCTTT. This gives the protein CASSSTGGAFF.